A selection of T cell receptor beta chains follows, all from one sample in a study of T cells in Graves' hyperthyroidism and ophthalmopathy. TCRdb called the multiplex PCR reads again in MiXCR, with one record for every CDR3 protein. The top ten clones hold approximately 60% of a sample with under 350,000 distinct CDR3 sequences, approximately 17% of them seen once. Sequenced: blood. These receptors originate from a woman aged 55-70 years with Graves' ophthalmopathy. CDR3s include the opening cysteine and the closing phenylalanine or tryptophan. Fields, in order: J gene, V gene, D gene, clone size, CDR3 DNA, CDR3 protein. The D gene is left open where the match is weak. Rows give clone size only sometimes, using once, few, many, or a class for an expanded clone.

>TRBJ2-1|TRBV20-1|TRBD2|many
TGCAGTGCTCTGACTAGCGGGGGGCCCAATGAGCAGTTCTTC
CSALTSGGPNEQFF
>TRBJ2-7|TRBV6-2/TRBV6-3|NA|many
TGTGCCAGCACCAAGGGGTACTACGAGCAGTACTTC
CASTKGYYEQYF
>TRBJ1-1|TRBV19|NA|few
TGTGCCAGTAATGACAGAGAGAACACTGAAGCTTTCTTT
CASNDRENTEAFF
>TRBJ1-2|TRBV12-3/TRBV12-4|NA|many
TGTGCCAGCAGTTCCAGTAGATCTTCTAACTATGGCTACACCTTC
CASSSSRSSNYGYTF
>TRBJ1-6|TRBV12-3/TRBV12-4|NA|many
TGTGCCAGCAGTCGAACCTCAGGGGTAAGGTCACCCCTCCACTTT
CASSRTSGVRSPLHF
>TRBJ2-7|TRBV12-3/TRBV12-4|TRBD1|many
TGTGCCAGCAGTTTTCGACAGGGAACCTACGAGCAGTACTTC
CASSFRQGTYEQYF
>TRBJ2-7|TRBV2|NA|many
TGTGCCAGCGGAGGGGGGTACGAGCAGTACTTC
CASGGGYEQYF
>TRBJ1-5|TRBV24-1|NA|many
TGTGCCACCAGTGATGGCGCAGGCGGGGATCAGCCCCAGCATTTT
CATSDGAGGDQPQHF
>TRBJ1-3|TRBV9|TRBD1|NA
TGTGCCAGCAGCGAGGACAGGGTTAGAGACACCATATATTTT
CASSEDRVRDTIYF
>TRBJ1-2|TRBV27|NA|NA
TGTGCCAGCAGTTTCTGGCCAGCTACTGAGAACTATGGCTACACCTTC
CASSFWPATENYGYTF
>TRBJ1-2|TRBV29-1|TRBD1|few
TGCAGCGTTGAAGATTGGACAGGGGGCGTAGGCTATGGCTACACCTTC
CSVEDWTGGVGYGYTF
>TRBJ2-5|TRBV20-1|NA|NA
TGCAGTGCTAGAGTCATCCAAGAGACCCAGTACTTC
CSARVIQETQYF
>TRBJ2-7|TRBV12-3/TRBV12-4|TRBD1|many
TGTGCCAGCAGTCAGGGACAGGGTGATTCCTACGAGCAGTACTTC
CASSQGQGDSYEQYF
>TRBJ2-7|TRBV28|NA|many
TGTGCCAGCAGTTTCTTTACGACAGGATTCTACGAGCAGTACTTC
CASSFFTTGFYEQYF
>TRBJ2-7|TRBV12-3/TRBV12-4|NA|many
TGTGCCAGCAGCTCGGGATCTTACGAGCAGTACTTC
CASSSGSYEQYF
>TRBJ2-1|TRBV12-3/TRBV12-4|TRBD2|many
TGTGCCAGCAGTCTGACTAGCGGGACCACCAATGAGCAGTTCTTC
CASSLTSGTTNEQFF